Listed here are 9 T cell receptor beta chains from one sample, sequenced in a study of blood T cell repertoires in COVID-19. Only in-frame clones appear in the TCRdb table, and some are missing; sequencing was by immunoSEQ multiplex PCR. The sample yields approximately 230,000 clones, under 90% seen once. The sample comprised PBMCs or T cells enriched from blood (not recorded which). These receptors originate from a man in his forties who had recovered from COVID-19.

Only a few counts were recorded for this clone. This sequence joins TRBV4-1 and TRBJ1-1; D unclear. Germline V gene sequence: CDR1 MGHRA, CDR2 YSYEKL. V lost 3 bases to trimming and J lost 8 bases, with 7 bases between them. The CDR3 covers 11 residues. Here the CDR3 reads CASSHPREAFF. The DNA of the CDR3 is TGCGCCAGCAGCCATCCCAGGGAAGCTTTCTTT.

V usage is TRBV7-9 and J usage is TRBJ1-3; D not resolved. Germline V gene lookup returns CDR1 SEHNR and CDR2 FQNEAQ (reference sequence). The CDR3 extends over 17 amino acids. V lost 3 bases and J lost 5, with 20 bases in between. The CDR3 coding sequence is TGTGCCAGCAGCTTCCCGTCTTTTTCGGGTGATCGAAACACCATATATTTT. It yields the protein CASSFPSFSGDRNTIYF.

Comments on this clone: At the DNA level, this CDR3 is encoded by other sequences in the same sample as well. The rearrangement joins TRBV4-2 to TRBJ2-3; 7 bases fit TRBD1. CDR3 length: 15 residues. Germline V gene sequence: CDR1 LGHNA, CDR2 YNFKEQ. V shed 3 bases and J 4 bases; nucleotides not matched to a gene: 7. The CDR3 DNA is TGTGCCAGCAGCCAGGCGAGAGGGGGCGCAGATACGCAGTATTTT. Translation: CASSQARGGADTQYF.

The gene calls are TRBV11-2 and TRBJ2-7; 7 nucleotides line up with TRBD1. This CDR3 is built from 14 residues. CDR1 and CDR2 (germline): SGHAT, FQNNGV. The V segment lost 1 base and the J segment 5 bases; nucleotides outside the gene matches: 5. CDR3 loop: CASSLGQGLNEQYF. The CDR3 DNA reads TGTGCCAGCAGCTTAGGACAGGGCTTGAACGAGCAGTACTTC.

The J gene is TRBJ1-2, the V gene TRBV7-9; D is possibly TRBD1 (6 bases). CDR3 length: 11 amino acids. V lost 11 bases and J 0 bases, leaving 7 bases between the germline ends. Germline CDR1 SEHNR, CDR2 FQNEAQ (reference sequence). The CDR3 here is CAGDTNYGYTF. Here the CDR3 DNA reads TGTGCCGGGGACACTAACTATGGCTACACCTTC.

This chain joins TRBV6-2 or TRBV6-3 and TRBJ1-1; D not certain. Germline V gene data show CDR1 as MNHEY and CDR2 as SVGEGT. This CDR3 region has 12 residues. The V end lost 0 bases, the J end lost 7 bases, and 6 bases lay between the germline ends. CDR3 nucleotide sequence: TGTGCCAGCAGTTACTCTGAGGGTGAAGCTTTCTTT. Protein sequence: CASSYSEGEAFF.

CDR3 bases: TGTGCCAGCAGTAACTCGGACAGAGATGGCTACACCTTC. Its translation is CASSNSDRDGYTF. V gene TRBV12-3 or TRBV12-4 combines with J gene TRBJ1-2; maybe TRBD1 (6 bases). Trimming left V 5 bases short and J 6 bases short, with 13 bases between. CDR3 length equals 13 residues.

V and J are TRBV21-1 and TRBJ2-3; the D call in the table, TRBD2, was not verified against the DNA. TRBV21-1 is listed as a pseudogene. This CDR3 spans 13 amino acids. The CDR3 DNA reads as TGTGCCAGCAGCCCCCGAGTCTCAGATACGCAGTATTTT. Translation gives CASSPRVSDTQYF.

The chain couples TRBV6-5 to TRBJ2-7; 9 bases fit TRBD2. From germline, CDR1 is MNHEY and CDR2 SVGAGI. CDR3 length: 14 residues. J lost 2 bases, V lost 6 bases, and 5 bases had no gene match. CDR3: CASSRKREAYEQYF. The CDR3 bases are TGTGCCAGCAGCAGAAAGCGGGAGGCCTACGAGCAGTACTTC.